Below are 29 T cell receptor beta chains sequenced from a single sample in a study of T cell responses to AZD1222 COVID-19 vaccine. Profiled with immunoSEQ multiplex PCR; TCRdb holds only in-frame clones, not every one. The table has approximately 110,000 clones, around 76% seen once. The sequenced sample was peripheral blood, obtained on day 0 of AZD1222 vaccination. These receptors were taken from an adult in good health.

Comment on this clone: This specimen includes other DNA sequences encoding the same CDR3. The chain couples TRBV10-3 to TRBJ2-2; a possible D gene is TRBD1 (6 bases). V was clipped by 3 bases and J by 2 bases, with 10 bases between them. Germline lookup yields CDR1 ENHRY and CDR2 SYGVKD. This CDR3 spans 15 amino acids. The CDR3 reads CAISERGTNTGELFF. The CDR3 DNA reads TGTGCCATCAGTGAAAGGGGGACCAACACCGGGGAGCTGTTTTTT.

The V and J genes are TRBV2 and TRBJ1-1; no reliable D call. CDR3 length equals 12 residues. V was cut by 4 bases and J by 3 bases, with 6 bases left in between. The germline V gene encodes CDR1 SNHLY and CDR2 FYNNEI. The CDR3 loop reads CASSGSDTEAFF. CDR3 nucleotides: TGTGCCAGCAGTGGTAGTGACACTGAAGCTTTCTTT. The variable domain in full, with the rest retrieved from reference TRBV2 and TRBJ1-1, is EPEVTQTPSHQVTQMGQEVILRCVPISNHLYFYWYRQILGQKVEFLVSFYNNEISEKSEIFDDQFSVERPDGSNFTLKIRSTKLEDSAMYFCASSGSDTEAFFGQGTRLTVV.

The chain joins TRBV4-1 to TRBJ2-3, with D unclear. The CDR3 has 15 amino acids. Trimming removed 1 base at V and 0 bases at J, with 8 bases between. Looked up from germline, CDR1 is MGHRA and CDR2 is YSYEKL. The DNA of the CDR3 is TGCGCCAGCAGCCAAGTCCTACTTAGCACAGATACGCAGTATTTT. Its protein is CASSQVLLSTDTQYF.

The chain is built from TRBV7-2 and TRBJ2-2; unclear D gene. Trimming took 3 bases from V and 11 from J, leaving 19 bases between them. This CDR3 has 15 amino acids. The germline gives CDR1 SGHTA, CDR2 FQGNSA. CDR3 DNA sequence: TGTGCCAGCAGCTTTCCTAAATACCCCGATAATGAGCTGTTTTTT. This gives the protein CASSFPKYPDNELFF.

The rearrangement uses TRBV2 and TRBJ1-6, with unresolved D. The ends were cut back, 2 bases at V and 10 bases at J, with 15 bases in the middle. Germline lookup yields CDR1 SNHLY and CDR2 FYNNEI. This CDR3 has 15 residues. CDR3 amino acids: CASSESRFVGSPLHF. The CDR3 coding sequence is TGTGCCAGCAGTGAAAGCAGATTCGTAGGGTCACCCCTCCACTTT.

This clone was seen just once. V usage is TRBV9 and J usage is TRBJ2-3; 8 nucleotides match TRBD2. V was pared by 4 bases and J by 1 base, with 5 bases of the junction left unmatched. Germline CDR1 SGDLS, CDR2 YYNGEE. This CDR3 has 15 amino acids. The CDR3 sequence is CASSKLLAGTDTQYF. The CDR3 DNA follows: TGTGCCAGCAGCAAACTACTAGCGGGCACAGATACGCAGTATTTT.

The chain joins TRBV5-1 to TRBJ2-7; TRBD2 might be the D (6 bases). Germline V gene sequence: CDR1 SGHRS, CDR2 YFSETQ. The CDR3 has 16 residues. The V end lost 0 bases, the J end lost 3 bases, and 16 bases lay between the germline ends. The CDR3 loop is CASSLEAGPAYYEQYF. CDR3 DNA: TGCGCCAGCAGCTTGGAGGCGGGGCCGGCCTACTACGAGCAGTACTTC.

Only a few counts were recorded for this clone. The chain links TRBV28 to TRBJ1-1; D may be TRBD1 (5 bases). Germline V lookup: CDR1 MDHEN, CDR2 SYDVKM. The CDR3 runs to 11 residues. V was pared by 8 bases and J by 6 bases, with 10 bases between. The CDR3, as DNA: TGTGCCAGCCGGGGGAGACCTGAAGCTTTCTTT. Encoded protein: CASRGRPEAFF.

Remarks on this clone: In the same sample, other DNA sequences code for this CDR3. The gene calls are TRBV7-8 and TRBJ1-1, with 7 nucleotides matching TRBD1. CDR1 is SGHVS and CDR2 is FQNEAQ in the germline V gene. Unmatched junction bases numbered 1, after V lost 3 bases and J lost 3 bases. CDR3 length equals 13 residues. The CDR3: CASSFDRDTEAFF. The DNA of the CDR3 is TGTGCCAGCAGCTTCGACAGGGACACTGAAGCTTTCTTT.

V gene TRBV7-2 combines with J gene TRBJ1-6; D not certain. The CDR3 is made up of 15 amino acids. The germline CDR1 and CDR2 sequences are SGHTA and FQGNSA. The V end lost 5 bases, the J end lost 5 bases, and 13 bases lay between the germline ends. The CDR3 DNA sequence: TGTGCCAGCAGCCCCATGGGATTCAATAATTCACCCCTCCACTTT. It encodes CASSPMGFNNSPLHF.

The rearrangement links TRBV9 to TRBJ1-2; TRBD1 might be the D (5 bases). Germline V gene lookup returns CDR1 SGDLS and CDR2 YYNGEE. Trimming pared 1 base from V and 4 bases from J, leaving 11 bases between. This CDR3 is 14 amino acids long. The CDR3 sequence: CASSVSGGPYGYTF. DNA of the CDR3: TGTGCCAGCAGCGTATCCGGGGGACCCTATGGCTACACCTTC.

This chain uses TRBV2 with TRBJ1-1, with D perhaps matching TRBD1 (6 bases). Germline V gene sequence: CDR1 SNHLY, CDR2 FYNNEI. The CDR3 is 18 residues long. V was cut by 8 bases and J by 2 bases, with 27 bases left in between. The CDR3 protein is CASRNLNPQGRVNTEAFF. The CDR3 DNA reads TGTGCCAGCCGAAATTTAAACCCCCAGGGGAGAGTTAACACTGAAGCTTTCTTT.

The chain links TRBV11-2 to TRBJ1-6; D unresolved. This CDR3 is built from 15 residues. Germline loops: CDR1 SGHAT, CDR2 FQNNGV. The V end lost 5 bases, the J end lost 13 bases, and 21 bases lay between the germline ends. The CDR3 DNA is TGTGCCAGCAGCCTACTAGAGACCCCAAGTGGGCCCCTCCACTTT. Translating gives CASSLLETPSGPLHF.

In this sample, this clone turned up once. The rearrangement joins TRBV20-1 to TRBJ2-1; tentatively, D is TRBD2 (6 bases). Trimming shortened V by 3 bases and J by 7 bases, and 19 bases separated the two germline ends. CDR1 and CDR2 from the germline V gene are DFQATT and SNEGSKA (reference sequence). The CDR3 has 15 amino acids. CDR3 DNA: TGCAGTGCTAGTTTGGGGCCCGGGAGAACGAATGAGCAGTTCTTC. This translates into CSASLGPGRTNEQFF.

The chain's CDR3 is CASSQGQNQPQHF. The CDR3, as DNA: TGTGCCAGCAGTCAAGGACAAAATCAGCCCCAGCATTTT. This chain links TRBV12-3 or TRBV12-4 with TRBJ1-5, with D perhaps TRBD1 (5 bases). The ends were cut back, 5 bases at V and 4 bases at J, with 9 bases in the middle. The CDR3 has 13 amino acids.

The chain couples TRBV2 to TRBJ1-2; tentatively, D is TRBD1 (5 bases). The CDR3 spans 12 residues. V dropped 4 bases and J dropped 8 bases, with 11 bases sitting between them. Looked up from germline, CDR1 is SNHLY and CDR2 is FYNNEI. CDR3 DNA: TGTGCCAGCAGTGGGGGCAGGGTGGGCTACACCTTC. Its translation: CASSGGRVGYTF.

In nucleotides, the CDR3 is TGCGCCAGCAGCCAAGACCTAGCGGTCGTCGGGAACACTGAAGCTTTCTTT. Its protein product is CASSQDLAVVGNTEAFF. The chain is built from TRBV4-3 and TRBJ1-1; D unresolved. V was shortened by 0 bases and J by 1 base, with 15 bases between the two germline ends. This CDR3 is 17 amino acids long. Germline CDR1 LGHNA, CDR2 YSLEER.

The chain links TRBV4-3 to TRBJ1-6; D is unresolved. Germline lookup yields CDR1 LGHNA and CDR2 YSLEER. CDR3 length: 15 residues. V was clipped by 0 bases and J by 10 bases, with 13 bases between them. Here the CDR3 DNA reads TGCGCCAGCAGCCAAGATCCTGTAGAGCGATCACCCCTCCACTTT. This translates into CASSQDPVERSPLHF.

V usage is TRBV6-2 or TRBV6-3 and J usage is TRBJ2-7, with D unclear. CDR3 length: 17 residues. V was shortened by 3 bases and J by 2 bases, with 20 bases between the two germline ends. Per germline, CDR1 MNHEY and CDR2 SVGEGT. The CDR3 DNA follows: TGTGCCAGCAGTTATTCCTTCGATCCCAGGCCCACCTACGAGCAGTACTTC. It encodes CASSYSFDPRPTYEQYF.

This clone was detected ten times or more. CDR3 DNA: TGTGCCAGCAGTGAAAGCGGGGGTCGTTACGAGCAGTACTTC. Its translation: CASSESGGRYEQYF. V gene TRBV2 combines with J gene TRBJ2-7; 8 bases match TRBD2. The V gene's germline CDR1 is SNHLY and CDR2 FYNNEI. This CDR3 spans 14 amino acids. J was trimmed by 4 bases and V by 2 bases; bases with no gene match: 4.

The chain uses TRBV4-2 and TRBJ2-4; perhaps TRBD1 as D (6 bases). V dropped 1 base and J dropped 8 bases, with 9 bases sitting between them. Germline CDR1 reads LGHNA; CDR2 reads YNFKEQ. The length of the CDR3 is 13 residues. The CDR3 region is CASSQVGGDIQYF. For the CDR3, the DNA is TGTGCCAGCAGCCAAGTAGGGGGTGACATTCAGTACTTC.

V gene TRBV7-3 combines with J gene TRBJ2-3; 11 positions agree with TRBD2. The CDR3 consists of 15 residues. CDR1 and CDR2 (germline): SGHTA, FQGTGA. The V and J ends lost 5 bases and 2 bases, in that order; junction bases with no gene match: 3. The CDR3 spells CASSLAGGFTDTQYF. The CDR3 DNA sequence: TGTGCCAGCAGCCTAGCGGGAGGATTCACAGATACGCAGTATTTT.

The chain uses TRBV19 and TRBJ2-3, with 7 bases that match TRBD2. The V gene end was trimmed by 3 bases and the J gene end by 4 bases; junction bases not matched to a gene: 7. Germline-derived CDR1 and CDR2 are LNHDA and SQIVND (reference sequence). This CDR3 region has 15 residues. CDR3 coding DNA: TGTGCCAGTAGTATTATGGTAGCGGGTGCAGATACGCAGTATTTT. Translation: CASSIMVAGADTQYF. Looking up the rest from reference TRBV19 and TRBJ2-3 gives the full variable domain: DGGITQSPKYLFRKEGQNVTLSCEQNLNHDAMYWYRQDPGQGLRLIYYSQIVNDFQKGDIAEGYSVSREKKESFPLTVTSAQKNPTAFYLCASSIMVAGADTQYFGPGTRLTVL.

The rearrangement links TRBV5-4 to TRBJ2-2; D may be TRBD2 (6 bases). V was trimmed by 4 bases and J by 0 bases, leaving 10 bases between them. CDR3 size: 15 residues. Germline V gives CDR1 SGHNT, CDR2 YYREEE (reference sequence). CDR3 residues: CASSLGLSNTGELFF. CDR3 nucleotides: TGTGCCAGCAGCCTGGGACTCTCGAACACCGGGGAGCTGTTTTTT.

The J gene is TRBJ2-3, the V gene TRBV5-8, with 10 bases fitting TRBD1. This CDR3 is built from 15 residues. In germline, CDR1 is SGHTS, CDR2 YDEGEE. Trimming removed 0 bases from V and 2 bases from J; junction bases left unmatched: 0. The CDR3 coding sequence is TGTGCCAGCAGCTTGGGACAGGGGGCCACAGATACGCAGTATTTT. It translates to CASSLGQGATDTQYF.

The chain has TRBV6-2 or TRBV6-3 and TRBJ1-2; D uncertain. Trimming took off 6 bases at V and 3 bases at J, with 8 bases between the two ends. The CDR3 extends over 12 amino acids. Germline CDR1 and CDR2: MNHEY and SVGEGT. CDR3 region: CASSTRDYGYTF. CDR3 in DNA: TGTGCCAGCAGCACCCGGGACTATGGCTACACCTTC.

The CDR3 loop reads CASSFMTGGSEKLFF. Here the CDR3 DNA reads TGCGCCAGCAGCTTTATGACAGGGGGCTCTGAAAAACTGTTTTTT. The chain uses TRBV5-1 and TRBJ1-4; TRBD1 matches 10 bases. Per the germline V gene, CDR1 is SGHRS and CDR2 is YFSETQ. The CDR3 length is 15 residues. Unmatched junction bases numbered 5, after V lost 2 bases and J lost 7 bases.

This clone was picked up a small number of times. Here the CDR3 DNA reads TGTGCCAGCAGCCTAACACAGGGACCCTATGGCTACACCTTC. Its translation: CASSLTQGPYGYTF. The V call is TRBV3-1 (or the pseudogene TRBV3-2), the J call TRBJ1-2, with D tentatively TRBD1 (6 bases). Germline lookup yields CDR1 LGHDT and CDR2 YNNKEL (reference sequence). Trimming took 4 bases from V and 4 from J, leaving 13 bases between them. The CDR3 runs to 14 residues.

This chain joins TRBV9 and TRBJ2-6, with D uncertain. Trimming stripped 0 bases from V and 4 bases from J, with 8 bases between. CDR1 and CDR2 from the germline V gene are SGDLS and YYNGEE. The CDR3 sequence is 15 residues long. The CDR3 coding sequence is TGTGCCAGCAGCGTAGAGTCCTTCGGGGCCAACGTCCTGACTTTC. Its protein is CASSVESFGANVLTF.